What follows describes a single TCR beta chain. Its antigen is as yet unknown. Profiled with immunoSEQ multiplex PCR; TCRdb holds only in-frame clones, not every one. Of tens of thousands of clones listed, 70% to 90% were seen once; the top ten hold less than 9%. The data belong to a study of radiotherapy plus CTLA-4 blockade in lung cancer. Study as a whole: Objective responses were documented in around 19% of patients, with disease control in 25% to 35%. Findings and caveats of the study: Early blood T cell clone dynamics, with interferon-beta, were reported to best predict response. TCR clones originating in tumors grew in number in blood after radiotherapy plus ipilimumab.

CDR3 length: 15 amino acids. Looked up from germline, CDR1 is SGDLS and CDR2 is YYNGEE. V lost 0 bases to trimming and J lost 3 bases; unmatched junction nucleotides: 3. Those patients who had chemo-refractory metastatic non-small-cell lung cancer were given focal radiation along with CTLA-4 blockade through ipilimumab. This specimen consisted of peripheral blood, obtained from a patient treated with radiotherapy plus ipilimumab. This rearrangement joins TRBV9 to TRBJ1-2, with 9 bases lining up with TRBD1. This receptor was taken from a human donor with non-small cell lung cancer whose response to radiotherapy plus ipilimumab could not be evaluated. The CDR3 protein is CASSVADRGDYGYTF. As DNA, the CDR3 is TGTGCCAGCAGCGTAGCTGACAGGGGGGACTATGGCTACACCTTC.